The next 27 T cell receptor beta chains were all read from a single sample in a study of OX40 agonist ivuxolimab in advanced cancers. Repertoires were generated with immunoSEQ multiplex PCR, while TCRdb's copy carries only in-frame clones and drops some. There are about 24,000 clones in the sample; less than 90% occur only once, and roughly 17% lies in the top ten. Here the sequenced sample was CD4+ or CD8+ T cells sorted from blood, taken in a trial of the OX40 agonist ivuxolimab. The receptor source for this set is an adult with an advanced solid tumor such as melanoma, head and neck, liver or kidney cancer.

The J gene is TRBJ1-1, the V gene TRBV19, with unresolved D. Per germline, CDR1 LNHDA and CDR2 SQIVND (reference sequence). Trimming shortened V by 6 bases and J by 4 bases, and 15 bases separated the two germline ends. The CDR3 runs 14 residues. Written as DNA, the CDR3 is TGTGCCAGTAGGTGGGAGGTATCGAGCACTGAAGCTTTCTTT. This sequence encodes CASRWEVSSTEAFF.

The V and J genes are TRBV4-3 and TRBJ2-1; D remains unclear. The CDR3 is made up of 14 amino acids. CDR1 is LGHNA, CDR2 YSLEER, per germline. The V gene lost 4 bases and the J gene lost 8 bases, with 15 bases spanning the gap. CDR3: CASSRSAAGDEQFF. The CDR3 DNA reads as TGCGCCAGCAGCCGGTCCGCGGCTGGGGATGAGCAGTTCTTC.

The chain couples TRBV7-3 to TRBJ2-3; possibly TRBD2 for D (6 bases). The CDR3 runs 15 residues. Deletions cut 4 bases from V and 5 bases from J, with 16 bases between. CDR1 and CDR2 from the germline V gene are SGHTA and FQGTGA. The CDR3 is CASSSFGGTGDTQYF. Here the CDR3 DNA reads TGTGCCAGCAGCTCCTTCGGGGGAACAGGAGATACGCAGTATTTT.

The CDR3 sequence: CASSEFGTGNTEAFF. As DNA, the CDR3 is TGTGCCAGCAGTGAATTCGGGACGGGGAACACTGAAGCTTTCTTT. The chain couples TRBV2 to TRBJ1-1, with TRBD1 as a possible D gene (5 bases). V dropped 2 bases and J dropped 1 base, with 11 bases sitting between them. The CDR3 has 15 residues. The V gene's germline CDR1 is SNHLY and CDR2 FYNNEI.

This clone was seen a single time. The V call is TRBV5-1, the J call TRBJ2-1; 14 bases agree with TRBD2. This CDR3 comprises 16 residues. The V and J ends lost 4 bases and 8 bases, in that order; junction bases with no gene match: 8. CDR1 is SGHRS, CDR2 YFSETQ, per germline. DNA of the CDR3: TGCGCCAGCAGCGGGCGACTAGCGGGAGGGCCGTATGAGCAGTTCTTC. Protein product: CASSGRLAGGPYEQFF. Full variable domain (outside the CDR3, taken from reference TRBV5-1 and TRBJ2-1): KAGVTQTPRYLIKTRGQQVTLSCSPISGHRSVSWYQQTPGQGLQFLFEYFSETQRNKGNFPGRFSGRQFSNSRSEMNVSTLELGDSALYLCASSGRLAGGPYEQFFGPGTRLTVL.

The table lists this clone with a count of one. The CDR3 here is CASSGGLYTDTQYF. DNA of the CDR3: TGTGCCAGCAGCGGTGGACTGTACACAGATACGCAGTATTTT. This chain joins TRBV6-5 and TRBJ2-3; perhaps TRBD2 as D (5 bases). The CDR3 loop spans 14 amino acids. Germline CDR1 is MNHEY and CDR2 is SVGAGI. V was clipped by 6 bases and J by 2 bases, with 12 bases between them.

V usage is TRBV7-2 and J usage is TRBJ2-7; 10 nucleotides match TRBD2. Germline V gene lookup returns CDR1 SGHTA and CDR2 FQGNSA. Trimming removed 0 bases from V and 2 bases from J; junction bases left unmatched: 4. The CDR3 sequence is 16 residues long. The DNA for the CDR3 is TGTGCCAGCAGCTTAGCAGGGCTAGCGGGGGCCTACGAGCAGTACTTC. This translates into CASSLAGLAGAYEQYF.

The chain employs TRBV5-1 and TRBJ2-7; D may correspond to TRBD1 or TRBD2 (5 bases each). From germline, CDR1 is SGHRS and CDR2 YFSETQ. This CDR3 comprises 14 residues. With 0 bases removed from V and 5 bases from J, the gap between germline ends came to 12 bases. The CDR3 coding sequence is TGCGCCAGCAGCTTGGGCCCAGGGAGCGACGAGCAGTACTTC. Translated, it gives CASSLGPGSDEQYF.

CDR3 residues: CASSTGNRGLGGYTF. DNA of the CDR3: TGTGCCAGCAGTACGGGGAACAGGGGATTAGGTGGCTACACCTTC. The chain recombines TRBV6-5 with TRBJ1-2; 7 nucleotides agree with TRBD1. Looked up from germline, CDR1 is MNHEY and CDR2 is SVGAGI. V gave up 5 bases and J gave up 7 bases; unmatched junction bases: 13. The CDR3 covers 15 residues.

This clone has a single count. This chain uses TRBV7-9 with TRBJ1-1, with D hard to call. CDR1 and CDR2 from the germline V gene are SEHNR and FQNEAQ (reference sequence). Trimming pared 5 bases from V and 1 base from J, leaving 11 bases between. The CDR3 is made up of 14 amino acids. The CDR3 sequence: CASSQRGKNTEAFF. The CDR3 nucleotides read TGTGCCAGCAGCCAACGCGGGAAGAACACTGAAGCTTTCTTT.

The chain uses TRBV6-5 and TRBJ2-5; D possibly corresponds to TRBD2 (5 bases). The V and J ends lost 0 bases and 1 base respectively, with 9 bases between them. CDR3 length: 15 residues. CDR1 and CDR2 (germline): MNHEY, SVGAGI. This chain's CDR3 is CASSYSGGFQETQYF. The CDR3 DNA reads as TGTGCCAGCAGTTACTCGGGCGGGTTCCAAGAGACCCAGTACTTC.

The rearrangement links TRBV6-1 to TRBJ1-5; D is possibly TRBD1 (5 bases). Per the germline V gene, CDR1 is MNHNS and CDR2 is SASEGT. Trimming shortened V by 3 bases and J by 6 bases, and 9 bases separated the two germline ends. The CDR3 length is 13 residues. The CDR3, as DNA: TGTGCCAGCAGTGACAGGGAAGCTCAGCCCCAGCATTTT. Translation gives CASSDREAQPQHF.

The V call is TRBV7-2, the J call TRBJ1-5; no clear D gene. This CDR3 has 15 residues. V was trimmed by 1 base and J by 1 base, leaving 8 bases between them. The germline V gene has CDR1 SGHTA and CDR2 FQGNSA. The CDR3 bases are TGTGCCAGCAGCTTAGTAAGTAAAAGCAATCAGCCCCAGCATTTT. This translates into CASSLVSKSNQPQHF. The full variable domain, completed using reference TRBV7-2 and TRBJ1-5, is GAGVSQSPSNKVTEKGKDVELRCDPISGHTALYWYRQSLGQGLEFLIYFQGNSAPDKSGLPSDRFSAERTGGSVSTLTIQRTQQEDSAVYLCASSLVSKSNQPQHFGDGTRLSIL.

V gene TRBV4-1 combines with J gene TRBJ2-5, with D maybe TRBD1 (5 bases). CDR3 length equals 16 residues. Germline V gene data show CDR1 as MGHRA and CDR2 as YSYEKL. Trimming left V 0 bases short and J 5 bases short, with 16 bases between. Here the CDR3 DNA reads TGCGCCAGCAGCCAAGATAGGCAGGGTCGGCGTGAGACCCAGTACTTC. Its translation is CASSQDRQGRRETQYF.

As concerns this clone: Other DNA sequences from this sample encode an identical CDR3 as well. J is TRBJ2-3 and V is TRBV20-1; D is ambiguous. The V end lost 1 base, the J end lost 5 bases, and 4 bases lay between the germline ends. Germline V gene data show CDR1 as DFQATT and CDR2 as SNEGSKA (reference sequence). The CDR3 has 11 amino acids. The chain's CDR3 is CSARAGDTQYF. The CDR3 coding sequence is TGCAGTGCTAGAGCGGGAGATACGCAGTATTTT.

The chain joins TRBV19 to TRBJ2-2; 7 bases match TRBD1. V lost 7 bases to trimming and J lost 1 base; unmatched junction nucleotides: 0. CDR1 and CDR2 from the germline V gene are LNHDA and SQIVND (reference sequence). This CDR3 is built from 13 residues. In DNA form, the CDR3 reads TGTGCCAGTAACAGGGGGAACACCGGGGAGCTGTTTTTT. This translates into CASNRGNTGELFF.

This clone is labeled medium-sized (0.01 to 0.1%). This chain links TRBV7-8 with TRBJ2-3, with 7 bases that match TRBD2. This CDR3 has 14 residues. After removal of 4 bases from V and 5 bases from J, the junction contained 6 bases not matched to a gene. Germline V gene lookup returns CDR1 SGHVS and CDR2 FQNEAQ. The CDR3 sequence: CASSSGGVGDTQYF. Written as DNA, the CDR3 is TGTGCCAGCAGCTCTGGGGGGGTGGGAGATACGCAGTATTTT.

The gene calls are TRBV2 and TRBJ2-4; D is undetermined. Trimming pared 0 bases from V and 13 bases from J, leaving 10 bases between. The CDR3 has 12 amino acids. Germline assignment: CDR1 SNHLY and CDR2 FYNNEI. CDR3 nucleotide sequence: TGTGCCAGCAGTGAAGCGTCCCCCCGCCAGTACTTC. As protein: CASSEASPRQYF.

For the CDR3, the DNA is TGTGCCAGCAGCCGTGAGAGGCAAGAGACCCAGTACTTC. It is translated as CASSRERQETQYF. The chain couples TRBV11-2 to TRBJ2-5; D is unclear. Germline values: CDR1 SGHAT, CDR2 FQNNGV. This CDR3 region has 13 residues. With 5 bases removed from V and 2 bases from J, the gap between germline ends came to 9 bases. The whole variable domain, filled in from reference TRBV11-2 and TRBJ2-5, reads EAGVAQSPRYKIIEKRQSVAFWCNPISGHATLYWYQQILGQGPKLLIQFQNNGVVDDSQLPKDRFSAERLKGVDSTLKIQPAKLEDSAVYLCASSRERQETQYFGPGTRLLVL.

This rearrangement joins TRBV11-3 to TRBJ1-1; D unresolved. This CDR3 region has 14 residues. Germline-derived CDR1 and CDR2 are SGHNT and YENEEA. Trimming shortened V by 5 bases and J by 0 bases, and 10 bases separated the two germline ends. The CDR3 DNA is TGTGCCAGCAGCGCATCCCGGGTGAACACTGAAGCTTTCTTT. Translated: CASSASRVNTEAFF.

V usage is TRBV29-1 and J usage is TRBJ2-7; 9 bases match TRBD1. The trim removed 6 bases at V and 4 bases at J, leaving 7 bases unmatched. Germline V gene data show CDR1 as SQVTM and CDR2 as ANQGSEA. CDR3 length: 13 residues. This CDR3 is CSVTGTGRYEQYF. In nucleotides, the CDR3 is TGCAGCGTGACCGGGACAGGGAGATACGAGCAGTACTTC.

The chain carries TRBV7-3 and TRBJ2-2; TRBD2 matches 10 bases. This CDR3 comprises 20 residues. Trimming at V came to 5 bases and at J to 6 bases, leaving 21 bases not matched to a gene. In germline, CDR1 is SGHTA, CDR2 FQGTGA. For the CDR3, the DNA is TGTGCCAGCAGCCCCTCCCTAAGGGGGGAGCTAGCGGGAGCCTCCGGGGAGCTGTTTTTT. This encodes CASSPSLRGELAGASGELFF.

The chain has TRBV4-3 and TRBJ2-7; D possibly uses TRBD1 or TRBD2 (6 bases each). The CDR3 is 16 amino acids. V dropped 1 base and J dropped 3 bases, with 16 bases sitting between them. Germline assignment: CDR1 LGHNA and CDR2 YSLEER. CDR3 DNA: TGCGCCAGCAGCCAAGGGGCGGGACAAGTGGGCTACGAGCAGTACTTC. It is translated as CASSQGAGQVGYEQYF.

This clone showed up just once. The chain carries TRBV19 and TRBJ2-1; TRBD2 aligns across 8 bases. Germline CDR1 is LNHDA and CDR2 is SQIVND (reference sequence). Losses at the gene ends were 9 bases for V and 10 bases for J; bases not matched to a gene: 32. This CDR3 has 20 amino acids. The DNA of the CDR3 is TGTGCCAGCGACGCGATGAACAGGGCCCTCCCAGGACTAGCTAGGGCGGAGCAGTTCTTC. This encodes CASDAMNRALPGLARAEQFF.

The rearrangement links TRBV4-3 to TRBJ1-2, with D tentatively TRBD1 (5 bases). V lost 1 base to trimming and J lost 2 bases, with 11 bases between them. CDR1 is LGHNA, CDR2 YSLEER, per germline. This CDR3 is 15 amino acids long. CDR3 DNA sequence: TGCGCCAGCAGCCAAGGAGGTTCAGGGAACTATGGCTACACCTTC. Its translation: CASSQGGSGNYGYTF.

The genes are TRBV7-9 and TRBJ2-7; 9 bases align to TRBD1. V dropped 1 base and J dropped 6; count of bases not matched to a gene: 10. Germline V CDR1 and CDR2: SEHNR, FQNEAQ (reference sequence). This CDR3 spans 16 amino acids. The CDR3 loop reads CASSLGLGTGLFEQYF. CDR3 nucleotides: TGTGCCAGCAGCTTAGGGCTTGGGACAGGGTTGTTCGAGCAGTACTTC. The variable domain in full, completed from reference TRBV7-9 and TRBJ2-7, reads DTGVSQNPRHKITKRGQNVTFRCDPISEHNRLYWYRQTLGQGPEFLTYFQNEAQLEKSRLLSDRFSAERPKGSFSTLEIQRTEQGDSAMYLCASSLGLGTGLFEQYFGPGTRLTVT.

The genes are TRBV5-1 and TRBJ1-1; TRBD1 aligns across 8 bases. In germline, CDR1 is SGHRS, CDR2 YFSETQ. CDR3 length equals 14 residues. J gave up 5 bases and V 2 bases, and 5 bases lay outside the gene matches. The CDR3 here is CASSLQGGLTEAFF. The CDR3 nucleotides read TGCGCCAGCAGCTTACAGGGGGGGTTGACTGAAGCTTTCTTT.